This T cell receptor (beta chain) was sequenced in a study of shared clonotypes between healthy human individuals. Caucasian adults living in Nashville, Tennessee, provided all samples. Splitting the CD4+ cells yielded a CD45RA+ naive subset and a CD45RA-negative memory subset. Measured with immunoSEQ multiplex PCR; TCRdb has only the in-frame clones, and not every one. The sample has 2 million to 2.5 million clones, 90% to 95% seen once. The receptor comes from a man between 18 and 29 years old in good health. Some clones in this sample may be carry-over from other donors' samples. Sequencing was carried out using naive CD4+ T cells from PBMCs. Described subset: CD45RA+ positively selected.

For the CDR3, the DNA is TGTGCCAGCAGTTTGGGGACAGGGGATATGGAGCAGTACTTC. Encoded protein: CASSLGTGDMEQYF. This chain connects TRBV28 to TRBJ2-7, with 10 bases fitting TRBD1. Per the germline V gene, CDR1 is MDHEN and CDR2 is SYDVKM. The CDR3 spans 14 residues. V lost 3 bases and J lost 7; bases outside the gene matches: 6.